This paragraph covers one T cell receptor (beta chain) sequence. Its antigen target is currently unknown. Base qualities are not provided; no much larger clone lies one nucleotide away. This sample is drawn from a study of cytomegalovirus exposure and HLA in healthy donors (dated by TCRdb to 2015 to 2018). General notes on the study: According to an earlier analysis of 550 to 700 of the donors, 200 million or so T cells yielded approximately 120 million unique TCR beta sequences and about 300 Gb of sequence data. Four to six DR-DQ haplotypes were handled as single units for association and clustering, since linkage in the cohort was strong. An earlier analysis of about 620 of the donors applied high-throughput TCR beta sequencing to assess whether each TCR beta V gene segment acted as functional or pseudogenic. In addition to the first cohort of around 670 subjects, a separate validation cohort of 130 or so different subjects was used. A later genetic analysis used genome-wide SNP genotypes for about three fifths of the roughly 700 donors, treating that subset as a discovery cohort. Of the 350 to 400 genotyped donors, over 65% fell in the genetic ancestry cluster associated with self-reported Caucasian donors. Donor age, sex, ethnicity and CMV serostatus were collected together with the repertoire data. The study profiled the T cell repertoires of about 640 subjects by immunosequencing and related them to cytomegalovirus serostatus. Typing coverage differed by locus: A, B, C, DRB1 and DQB1 were typed in about 629-640 donors, DQA1 in about 500, DPA1 in around 580, and DPB1 in approximately 450. The aim of the study was to test whether cataloging public T cell receptors could identify signatures of past pathogen exposure. Both class I and class II loci were covered by HLA typing, at four-digit resolution. An early release covering around 630 HLA-typed donors comprised approximately 290 gigabases of sequencing data and around 80 million unique TCR sequences. In the later analysis, no new phenotypic data were used to find candidate immune exposures; instead, reliance was placed on TCR beta sequences and their occurrence across donors. High-throughput TCR immunosequencing, statistical association of individual TCRs with disease status, and machine learning were combined to predict cytomegalovirus infection status. A later analysis re-examined previously published TCR beta repertoires from 610 or so donors and added high-resolution HLA genotyping to investigate patterns of TCR occurrence. Across approximately 400 genotyped donors of the cohort, an average of about 250,000 unique TCR beta nucleotide sequences per donor were sequenced, and roughly 20% of those sequences were non-productive. All discovery cohort repertoires had been generated using a single sequencing platform. Here is what the overall study found, with its caveats: Some IMGT-functional V segments, including TRBV6-2 and TRBV6-3, could not be distinguished by the 87-base-pair reads and were therefore excluded. A further reported finding was that TCR beta sequences accurately predicted the HLA-A and HLA-B alleles for most subjects in the first cohort. In both the original and validation cohorts, the classifier was reported to diagnose cytomegalovirus status with high specificity and sensitivity. Sequencing depth was assumed to be roughly uniform across donors in the presence/absence analyses, though that assumption may not hold. V-gene and J-gene trimming of TCR beta chains was associated with a missense DCLRE1C variant in a later genetic analysis, and the association was replicated in an independent cohort. According to a later genetic analysis, donors in an Asian-associated ancestry cluster had fewer N-insertions in productive TCRs than the approximately 630-donor mean. Because HLA typing was unavailable for some donors at each locus, only the typed subset was used in association tests. The cohort was sequenced for TCR beta chains only, and without alpha or paired-chain data the features that could be detected were limited. In an earlier analysis of more than 450 of the donors, most TCR beta V segments were observed in productive rearrangements about 87% or about 30% of the time, broadly matching IMGT annotations. The authors suggested that the approach could potentially be extended to other disease states and immunological phenotypes. Several of the top co-occurrence clusters appeared to be linked to parvovirus B19, influenza, CMV and Epstein-Barr virus, according to a later analysis. In a later analysis, HLA-associated TCR beta chains were found to be more clonally expanded and to have lower generation probabilities than equally common non-associated chains. A few of the identified cytomegalovirus-associated TCR beta chains were confirmed in vitro to be specific for cytomegalovirus antigens. Linkage disequilibrium might explain the correlated functional status among segregating V segments, but an unknown experimental factor could not be ruled out. At a false discovery rate of 0.05, a later analysis linked 16,000 or so TCR beta sequences to specific HLA alleles. While some public TCRs were present in many individuals, most TCR sequences turned up only very rarely across donors. The earlier analysis of approximately 590 of the donors excluded some 15 rarely observed V segments, including chromosome 9 orphons, because counts were too low. A cluster of highly shared sequence variants was judged likely to be a technical artifact of the sequencing pipeline. In a later analysis, most CMV-associated TCR beta chains were found to appear HLA-restricted, with HLA associations seemingly driven largely by CMV exposure. Assigning TCR associations to individual alleles was difficult when HLA alleles, especially DR and DQ, strongly co-occurred. For the cohort, immune exposure information was limited to CMV serostatus. The study gave a list of about 170 TCR beta chains associated with cytomegalovirus. In a later analysis, TCR association rates were found to vary across HLA loci, with the most associated TCRs seen for DRB1 alleles and the fewest for HLA-C alleles.

To prepare the library, the immunoSEQ multiplex PCR assay was applied. The multiplex PCR relied on a mix of 60 forward primers for TCR Vbeta segments and 13 reverse primers for TCR Jbeta segments. Amplification of the CDR3 region of rearranged TCR beta genes was performed with a multiplex PCR assay on genomic DNA. On the Illumina HiSeq System, the amplified TCR beta libraries were sequenced as 87-base-pair reads. As for how the authors treated the data: In a later analysis, roughly 80 million unique TCR beta chains were counted across the 500 to 700 repertoires, and roughly 10 million of these chains were shared by at least two donors. To remove PCR and sequencing errors, raw reads were error-corrected and collapsed into unique sequences using a nearest-neighbor algorithm that merged closely related sequences. To assign V, D and J gene segments, CDR3 sequences were aligned to IMGT reference sequences. For a sequence to be retained, a match of at least six nucleotides was required to both a V gene segment and a J gene segment. Rearrangements were called productive when the CDR3 lacked stop codons and stayed in frame with V and J; all others were non-productive. CDR3 was defined according to IMGT convention as the region running from the second conserved V-encoded cysteine to the conserved J-encoded phenylalanine. The earlier analysis of around 640 of the donors excluded sequences that lacked an unambiguous match to a single V gene segment. In an earlier analysis of approximately 550 of the donors, V segments were called functional above 56.7% productive rearrangements and were called segregating when the between-donor standard deviation exceeded 5%. A statistical classification framework was developed to diagnose cytomegalovirus status using the catalog of TCR beta chain sequences. In a later analysis, TCR nucleotide sequences were compared against IMGT/GENE-DB human TR gene sequences so that V and J genes could be assigned. Using the TCRdist pipeline, a later analysis assigned CDR3 sequences along with most-parsimonious VDJ recombination scenarios. In a later analysis, each TCR beta chain was defined by its CDR3 amino acid sequence together with its V-gene family, and reads without a unique V-gene family were excluded. A later analysis removed nearly 600 highly shared, low-generation-probability nucleotide sequences to deal with suspected cross-contamination and a sequencing artifact. In a later analysis, a clonal expansion index for each public chain was calculated from normalized within-repertoire ranks of inferred template counts. Generation probabilities in a later analysis came from a VDJ recombination model fitted to out-of-frame rearrangements, and those results were checked against IGoR. A later analysis scored TCR-TCR, TCR-HLA and TCR-CMV co-occurrence with hypergeometric tests, applying a repertoire-size bias correction to TCR pairs. A later analysis estimated false discovery rates by permuting HLA or CMV assignments 20 times. In a later analysis, co-occurring TCRs were grouped using DBSCAN, and TCRdist sequence similarity was added for clustering within HLA-allele-positive subsets. Repertoires with fewer than 30,000 or more than 120,000 public chains, plus five repertoires with anomalous nucleotide sharing, were excluded from co-occurrence clustering. TCRdb's version of the immuneACCESS table is confined to in-frame rearrangements and falls short of the full clone set. An unresolved V gene accounts for under half of the shortfall where checked; the remainder is of unknown origin. From that table come the V and J calls and clone size; the DNA was used to work out D and trimming. For this sample there are under 200,000 clones; around 75% appear just once. About 2% of the sample comes from the top ten.

From the cysteine up to the phenylalanine, the CDR3 has a length of 17 residues. Here the CDR3 DNA is all that survives: 51 bases in frame from base 1. After removal of 3 bases from V and 2 bases from J, the junction retains 12 bases not matched to a gene. CDR1 and CDR2 were assigned from the germline V gene as SGDLS and YYNGEE. The cohort was made up of around 720 healthy bone marrow donors. At the time of sampling, every cohort member was nominally healthy, though immune exposures that went unrecorded were likely present. The donor was CMV seronegative and belonged to the group of approximately 320 seronegative cohort members. Every donor gave a peripheral blood sample, and the peripheral blood mononuclear cells from that sample were used for TCR beta sequencing. Genomic DNA extraction from the blood cell samples was performed with the Qiagen DNeasy Blood Extraction Kit.

This chain joins TRBV9 to TRBJ2-3, and TRBD2 aligns with 7 junction nucleotides. Sequenced sample: PBMCs. The clonotype originates from a woman aged 25 to 39 in good health and CMV-seronegative. The DNA is as follows: TGTGCCAGCAGCGCCCGCGGGGGTCCGGTGTTCACAGATACGCAGTATTTT. This translates into CASSARGGPVFTDTQYF.